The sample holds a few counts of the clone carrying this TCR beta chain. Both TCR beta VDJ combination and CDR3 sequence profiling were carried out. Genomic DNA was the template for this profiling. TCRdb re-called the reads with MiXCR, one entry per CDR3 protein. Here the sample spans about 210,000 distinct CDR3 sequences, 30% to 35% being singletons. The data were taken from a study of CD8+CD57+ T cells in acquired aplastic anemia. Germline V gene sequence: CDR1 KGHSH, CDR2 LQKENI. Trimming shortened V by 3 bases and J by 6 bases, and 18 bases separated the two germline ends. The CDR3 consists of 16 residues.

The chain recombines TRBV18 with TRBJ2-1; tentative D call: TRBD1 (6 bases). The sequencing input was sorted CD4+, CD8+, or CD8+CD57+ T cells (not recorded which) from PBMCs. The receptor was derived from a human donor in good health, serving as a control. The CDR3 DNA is TGTGCCAGCTCACCGTACGCCGGACAGTACGTCAATGAGCAGTTCTTC. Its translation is CASSPYAGQYVNEQFF.